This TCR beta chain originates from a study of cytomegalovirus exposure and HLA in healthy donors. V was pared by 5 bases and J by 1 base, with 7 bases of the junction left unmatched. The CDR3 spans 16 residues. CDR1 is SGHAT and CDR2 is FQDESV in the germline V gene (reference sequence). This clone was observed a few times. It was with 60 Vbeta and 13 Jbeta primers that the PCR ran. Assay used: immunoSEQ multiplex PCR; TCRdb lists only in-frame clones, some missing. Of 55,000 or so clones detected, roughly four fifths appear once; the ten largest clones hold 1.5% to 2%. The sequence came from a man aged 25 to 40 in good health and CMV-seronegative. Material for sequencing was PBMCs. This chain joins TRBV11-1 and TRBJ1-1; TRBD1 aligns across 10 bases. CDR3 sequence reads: CASSPRQGAKNTEAFF. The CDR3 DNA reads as TGTGCCAGCAGCCCACGACAGGGGGCCAAGAACACTGAAGCTTTCTTT.